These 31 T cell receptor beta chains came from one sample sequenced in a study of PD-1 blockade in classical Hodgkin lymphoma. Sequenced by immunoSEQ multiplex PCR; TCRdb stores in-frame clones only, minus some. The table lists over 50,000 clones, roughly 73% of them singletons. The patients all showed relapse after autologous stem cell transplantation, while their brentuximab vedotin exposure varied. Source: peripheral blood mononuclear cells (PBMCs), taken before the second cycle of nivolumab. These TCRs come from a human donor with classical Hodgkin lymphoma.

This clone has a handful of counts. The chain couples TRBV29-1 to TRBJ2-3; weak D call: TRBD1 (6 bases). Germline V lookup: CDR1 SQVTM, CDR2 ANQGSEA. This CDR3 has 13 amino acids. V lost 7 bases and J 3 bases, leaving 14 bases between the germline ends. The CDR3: CSAVAQGTDTQYF. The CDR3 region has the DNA TGCAGCGCCGTAGCACAGGGAACAGATACGCAGTATTTT.

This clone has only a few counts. The CDR3 nucleotides read TGTGCCAGCAGTTCGGGCCCGTATGGCTACACCTTC. Protein sequence: CASSSGPYGYTF. The V gene is TRBV28, the J gene TRBJ1-2; D gene ambiguous. CDR1 MDHEN and CDR2 SYDVKM come from the germline V gene. The length of the CDR3 is 12 residues. V gave up 4 bases and J gave up 5 bases, with 8 bases separating them.

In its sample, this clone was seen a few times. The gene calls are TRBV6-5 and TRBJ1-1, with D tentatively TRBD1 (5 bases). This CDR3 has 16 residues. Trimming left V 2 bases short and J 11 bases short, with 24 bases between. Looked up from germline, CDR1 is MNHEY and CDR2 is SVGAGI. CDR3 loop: CASSYGQGGFLPSAFF. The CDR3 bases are TGTGCCAGCAGTTACGGGCAGGGAGGCTTTCTCCCGTCGGCTTTCTTT.

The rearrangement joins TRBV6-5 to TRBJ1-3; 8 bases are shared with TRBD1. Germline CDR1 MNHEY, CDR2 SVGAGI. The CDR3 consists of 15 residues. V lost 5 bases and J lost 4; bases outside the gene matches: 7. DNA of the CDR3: TGTGCCAGCAGTACGACAGGGGCACCGGGAAACACCATATATTTT. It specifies CASSTTGAPGNTIYF.

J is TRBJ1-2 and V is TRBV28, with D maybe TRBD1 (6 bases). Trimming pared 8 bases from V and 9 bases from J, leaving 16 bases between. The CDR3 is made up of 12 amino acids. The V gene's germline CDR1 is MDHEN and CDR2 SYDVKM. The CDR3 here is CASLTGTLSYTF. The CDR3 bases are TGTGCCAGCCTTACAGGGACTCTGAGCTACACCTTC.

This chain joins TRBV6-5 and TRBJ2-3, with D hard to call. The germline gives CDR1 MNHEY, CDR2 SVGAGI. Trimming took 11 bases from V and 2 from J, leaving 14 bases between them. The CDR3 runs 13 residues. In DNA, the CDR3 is TGTGCCGCGGCAAATCACCTCACAGATACGCAGTATTTT. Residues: CAAANHLTDTQYF.

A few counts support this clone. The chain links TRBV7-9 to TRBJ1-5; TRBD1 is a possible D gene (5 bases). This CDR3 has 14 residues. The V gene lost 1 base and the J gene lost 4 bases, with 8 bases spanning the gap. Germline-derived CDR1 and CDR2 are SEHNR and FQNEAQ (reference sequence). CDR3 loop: CASSLVTANQPQHF. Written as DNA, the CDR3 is TGTGCCAGCAGCTTAGTGACAGCTAATCAGCCCCAGCATTTT.

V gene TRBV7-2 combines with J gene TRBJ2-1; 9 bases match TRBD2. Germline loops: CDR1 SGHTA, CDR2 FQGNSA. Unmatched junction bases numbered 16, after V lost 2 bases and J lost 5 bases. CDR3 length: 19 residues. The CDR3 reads CASSLPSTPGLAFHNEQFF. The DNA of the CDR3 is TGTGCCAGCAGCTTACCCAGTACACCGGGACTAGCCTTCCACAATGAGCAGTTCTTC.

In DNA, the CDR3 is TGTGCCTGGTCGACTCTAACAGGGAATTCACCCCTCCACTTT. This sequence encodes CAWSTLTGNSPLHF. This rearrangement joins TRBV30 to TRBJ1-6; D might be TRBD1 (6 bases). Trimming took off 5 bases at V and 7 bases at J, with 15 bases between the two ends. Germline CDR1 GTSNPN, CDR2 SVGIG (reference sequence). The CDR3 totals 14 residues.

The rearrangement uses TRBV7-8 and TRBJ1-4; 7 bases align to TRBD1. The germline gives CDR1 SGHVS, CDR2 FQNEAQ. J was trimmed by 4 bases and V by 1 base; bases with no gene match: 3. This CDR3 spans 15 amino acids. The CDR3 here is CASSLGGQINEKLFF. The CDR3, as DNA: TGTGCCAGCAGCTTAGGGGGACAGATTAATGAAAAACTGTTTTTT.

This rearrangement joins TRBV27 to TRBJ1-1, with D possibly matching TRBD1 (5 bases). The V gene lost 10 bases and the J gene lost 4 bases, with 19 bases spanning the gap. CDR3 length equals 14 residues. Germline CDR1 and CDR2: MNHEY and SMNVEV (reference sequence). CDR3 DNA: TGTGCCACCTCAGGGTCTGCGCGGGCCACTGAAGCTTTCTTT. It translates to CATSGSARATEAFF.

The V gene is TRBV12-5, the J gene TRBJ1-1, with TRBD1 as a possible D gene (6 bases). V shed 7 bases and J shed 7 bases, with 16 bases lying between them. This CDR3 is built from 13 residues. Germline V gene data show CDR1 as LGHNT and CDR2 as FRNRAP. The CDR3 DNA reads TGTGCTAGTGTTGAACAGGGAGTCGGTGAAGCTTTCTTT. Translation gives CASVEQGVGEAFF.

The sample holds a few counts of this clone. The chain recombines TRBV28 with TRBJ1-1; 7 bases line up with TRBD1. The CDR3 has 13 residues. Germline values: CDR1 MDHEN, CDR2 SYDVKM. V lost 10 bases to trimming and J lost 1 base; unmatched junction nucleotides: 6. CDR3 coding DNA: TGTGCCATCACGGGACAGCCGAACACTGAAGCTTTCTTT. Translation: CAITGQPNTEAFF.

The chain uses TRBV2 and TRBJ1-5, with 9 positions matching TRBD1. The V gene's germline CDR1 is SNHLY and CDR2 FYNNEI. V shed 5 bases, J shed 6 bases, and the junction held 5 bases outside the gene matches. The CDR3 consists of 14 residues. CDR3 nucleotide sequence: TGTGCCAGCAGTACCGGACAGGGGAGTCAGCCCCAGCATTTT. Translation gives CASSTGQGSQPQHF.

This CDR3 reads CASSIVGGRTYGYTF. CDR3 coding DNA: TGTGCCAGTAGTATAGTAGGCGGACGAACCTATGGCTACACCTTC. The genes are TRBV19 and TRBJ1-2; D not certain. From germline, CDR1 is LNHDA and CDR2 SQIVND (reference sequence). The CDR3 consists of 15 residues. Trimming took 1 base from V and 4 from J, leaving 13 bases between them.

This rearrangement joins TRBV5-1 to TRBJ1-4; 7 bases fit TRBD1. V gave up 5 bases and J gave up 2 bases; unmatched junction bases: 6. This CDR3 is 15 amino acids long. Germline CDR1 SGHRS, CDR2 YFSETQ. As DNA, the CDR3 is TGCGCCAGCAGGCCGGGACAGCTTACTAATGAAAAACTGTTTTTT. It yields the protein CASRPGQLTNEKLFF.

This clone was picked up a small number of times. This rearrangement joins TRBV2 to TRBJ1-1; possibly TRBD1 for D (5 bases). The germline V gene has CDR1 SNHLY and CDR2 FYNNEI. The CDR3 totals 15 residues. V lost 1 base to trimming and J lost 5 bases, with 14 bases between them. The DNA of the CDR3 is TGTGCCAGCAGTGAAGATTGGGGCTTGGGGACTGAAGCTTTCTTT. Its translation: CASSEDWGLGTEAFF.

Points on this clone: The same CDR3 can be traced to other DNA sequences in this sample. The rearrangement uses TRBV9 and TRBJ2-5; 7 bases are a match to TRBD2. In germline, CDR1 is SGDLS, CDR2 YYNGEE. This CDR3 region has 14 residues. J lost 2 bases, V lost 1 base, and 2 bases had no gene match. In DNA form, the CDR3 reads TGTGCCAGCAGCGTAAGGGGAGGGCAAGAGACCCAGTACTTC. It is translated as CASSVRGGQETQYF.

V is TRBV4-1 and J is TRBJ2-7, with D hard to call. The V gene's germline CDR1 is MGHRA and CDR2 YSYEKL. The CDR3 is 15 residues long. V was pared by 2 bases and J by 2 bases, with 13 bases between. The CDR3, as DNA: TGCGCCAGCAGCCAATTTGTAACGGTAGCCTACGAGCAGTACTTC. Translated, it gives CASSQFVTVAYEQYF.

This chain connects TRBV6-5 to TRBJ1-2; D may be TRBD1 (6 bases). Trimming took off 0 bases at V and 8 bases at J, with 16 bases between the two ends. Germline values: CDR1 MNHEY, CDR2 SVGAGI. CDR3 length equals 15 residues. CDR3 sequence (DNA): TGTGCCAGCAGTTACTCGAACAGGGACTTATCGGGCTACACCTTC. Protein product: CASSYSNRDLSGYTF.

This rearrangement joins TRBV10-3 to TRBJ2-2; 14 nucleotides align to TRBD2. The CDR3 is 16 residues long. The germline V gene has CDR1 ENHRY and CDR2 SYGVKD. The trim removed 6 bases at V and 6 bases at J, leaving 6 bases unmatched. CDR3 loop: CAISPGLAGDSGELFF. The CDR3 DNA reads TGTGCCATCAGCCCGGGACTAGCGGGAGATTCCGGGGAGCTGTTTTTT.

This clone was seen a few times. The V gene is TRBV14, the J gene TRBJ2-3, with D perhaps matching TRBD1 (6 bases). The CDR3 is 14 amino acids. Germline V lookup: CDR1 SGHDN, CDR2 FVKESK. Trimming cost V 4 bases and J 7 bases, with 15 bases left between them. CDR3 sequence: CASSPERGLNTQYF. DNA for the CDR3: TGTGCCAGCAGCCCCGAAAGGGGGTTAAATACGCAGTATTTT.

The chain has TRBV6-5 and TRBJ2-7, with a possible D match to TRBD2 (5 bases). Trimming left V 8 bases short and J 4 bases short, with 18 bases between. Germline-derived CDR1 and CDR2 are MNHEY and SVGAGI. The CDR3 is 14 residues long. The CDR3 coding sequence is TGTGCCAGCCACAGCCCACGGACGGGATACGAGCAGTACTTC. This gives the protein CASHSPRTGYEQYF.

Written as DNA, the CDR3 is TGTGCCAGTAGTATGCGGACAGGTACTAACTATGGCTACACCTTC. It yields the protein CASSMRTGTNYGYTF. V and J are TRBV19 and TRBJ1-2, with TRBD1 matching 7 bases. This CDR3 has 15 residues. Losses at the gene ends were 3 bases for V and 0 bases for J; bases not matched to a gene: 4. The germline CDR1 and CDR2 sequences are LNHDA and SQIVND (reference sequence).

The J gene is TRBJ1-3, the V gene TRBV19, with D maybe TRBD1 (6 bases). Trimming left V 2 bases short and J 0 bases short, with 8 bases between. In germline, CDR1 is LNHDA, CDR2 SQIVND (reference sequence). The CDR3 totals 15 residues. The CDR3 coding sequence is TGTGCCAGTAGTATAAGGGGGGTCTCTGGAAACACCATATATTTT. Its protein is CASSIRGVSGNTIYF.

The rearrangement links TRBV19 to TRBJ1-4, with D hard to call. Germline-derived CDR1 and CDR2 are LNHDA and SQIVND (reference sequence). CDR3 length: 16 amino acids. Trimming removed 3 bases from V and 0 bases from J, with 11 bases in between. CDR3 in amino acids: CASSIGRFATNEKLFF. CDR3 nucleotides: TGTGCCAGTAGTATTGGTAGATTTGCAACTAATGAAAAACTGTTTTTT.

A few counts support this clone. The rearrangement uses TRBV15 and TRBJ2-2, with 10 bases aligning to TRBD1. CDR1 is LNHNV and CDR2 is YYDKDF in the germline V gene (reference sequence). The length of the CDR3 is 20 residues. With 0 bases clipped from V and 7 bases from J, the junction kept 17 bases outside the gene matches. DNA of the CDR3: TGTGCCACCAGCAGAGAGCGATCGGCCCCGGGACAGGGGTTAGGCGGGGAGCTGTTTTTT. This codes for CATSRERSAPGQGLGGELFF.

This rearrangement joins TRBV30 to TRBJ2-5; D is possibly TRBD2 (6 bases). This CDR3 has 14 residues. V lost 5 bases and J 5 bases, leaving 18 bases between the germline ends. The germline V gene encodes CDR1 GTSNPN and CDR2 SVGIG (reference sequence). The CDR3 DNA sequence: TGTGCCTGGGGGGCGGGGACTGGGGAGGAGACCCAGTACTTC. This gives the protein CAWGAGTGEETQYF. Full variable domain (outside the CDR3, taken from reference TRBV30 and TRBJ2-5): SQTIHQWPATLVQPVGSPLSLECTVEGTSNPNLYWYRQAAGRGLQLLFYSVGIGQISSEVPQNLSASRPQDRQFILSSKKLLLSDSGFYLCAWGAGTGEETQYFGPGTRLLVL.

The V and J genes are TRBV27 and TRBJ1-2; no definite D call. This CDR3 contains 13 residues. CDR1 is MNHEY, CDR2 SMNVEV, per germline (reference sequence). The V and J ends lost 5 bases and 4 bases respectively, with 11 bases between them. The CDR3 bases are TGTGCCAGCAGTCCCACGGACGGCTATGGCTACACCTTC. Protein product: CASSPTDGYGYTF.

For the CDR3, the DNA is TGTGCCAGCAGACAGCGGGAGGATTACAATGAGCAGTTCTTC. Its translation: CASRQREDYNEQFF. V is TRBV6-4 and J is TRBJ2-1; 9 bases map to TRBD2. The CDR3 has 14 amino acids. Germline V CDR1 and CDR2: MRHNA, SNTAGT. Germline trimming cut 6 bases from V and 4 bases from J; bases unmatched to any gene: 4.

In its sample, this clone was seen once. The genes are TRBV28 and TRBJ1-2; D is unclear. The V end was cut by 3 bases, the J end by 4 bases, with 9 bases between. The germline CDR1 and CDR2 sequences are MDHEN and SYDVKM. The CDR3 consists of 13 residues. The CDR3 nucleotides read TGTGCCAGCAGTTTTGACGGAGTCTATGGCTACACCTTC. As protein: CASSFDGVYGYTF.